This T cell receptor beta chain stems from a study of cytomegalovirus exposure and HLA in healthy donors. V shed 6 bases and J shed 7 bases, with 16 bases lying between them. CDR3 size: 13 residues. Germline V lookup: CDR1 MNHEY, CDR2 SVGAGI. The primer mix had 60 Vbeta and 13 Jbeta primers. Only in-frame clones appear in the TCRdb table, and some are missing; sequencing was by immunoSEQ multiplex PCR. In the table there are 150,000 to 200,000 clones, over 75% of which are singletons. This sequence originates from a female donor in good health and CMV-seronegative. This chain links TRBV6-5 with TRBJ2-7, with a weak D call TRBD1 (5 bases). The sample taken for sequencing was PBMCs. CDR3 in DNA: TGTGCCAGCAGAAGGACACTTCTATGGGAGCAGTACTTC. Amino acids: CASRRTLLWEQYF.